Listed below are T cell receptor beta chains from one sample, sequenced in a study of human T cells and chemical hapten exposure. In TCRdb, the RACE reads were re-called with MiXCR into one record per CDR3 protein. The data show approximately 41,000 distinct CDR3 sequences, around 9.5% seen once. The specimen was whole blood, collected in connection with sensitization to the hapten diphenylcyclopropenone (DPC). Source of these receptors: a man aged 50 to 60 with alopecia areata. Some clones in this sample may be carry-over from other donors' samples. Both conserved end residues are part of each CDR3.

v_gene	j_gene	CDR3aa
TRBV7-2	TRBJ2-7	CASSPGTRAYEQYF
TRBV11-2	TRBJ2-7	CASSCNRTSGYEQYF
TRBV28	TRBJ2-2	CASGTSGRGHDSGELFF
TRBV7-3	TRBJ2-2	CASGEVDGELFF
TRBV18	TRBJ1-3	CASSRPGDPSGNTIYF
TRBV7-6	TRBJ2-2	CASSAQGGGNIGELFF
TRBV27	TRBJ2-1	CASTEAGPPSYNEQFF
TRBV27	TRBJ2-1	CASSLGKGQSYNEQFF
TRBV18	TRBJ2-1	CASSGLGGSDEQFF
TRBV25-1	TRBJ2-7	CASRGGLAAYEQYF
TRBV28	TRBJ2-3	CASSLSTGDTQYF
TRBV3-1	TRBJ2-7	CASSQVNSGGYEQYF
TRBV6-1	TRBJ2-2	CASSVRGKEAGELFF
TRBV12-3/TRBV12-4	TRBJ2-6	CASTVGVRGANVLTF
TRBV18	TRBJ1-3	CASSREAYSGNTIYF
TRBV20-1	TRBJ2-5	CSASSRETQETQYF
TRBV20-1	TRBJ1-2	CSAAGTAVYGYTF
TRBV18	TRBJ1-2	CASSPDPSAGYTF
TRBV7-9	TRBJ1-2	CASSPIDRVGYTF
TRBV2	TRBJ2-4	CATLSLRDIQYF
TRBV2	TRBJ1-6	CASTGTGRTNSPLHF
TRBV10-3	TRBJ2-2	CAISESPGQLNTGELFF
TRBV4-2	TRBJ2-5	CASSPRQGDQETQYF
TRBV6-1	TRBJ2-1	CASSVGLAGRQFF